Presented here are 11 T cell receptor beta chains from one specimen sequenced in a study of T-cell memory formation after mild COVID-19. TCRdb used MiXCR to reprocess the 5' RACE reads, holding one entry per CDR3 protein. In the table there are around 140,000 distinct CDR3 sequences, approximately 5.7% of which are singletons. Sequencing was done on a sample of PBMCs or a T cell subset sorted from them (not recorded which). These receptors all stem from an adult woman who had mild COVID-19 (a few samples of this study predate the infection). Cell type and time point are not known.

A few counts support this clonotype. In nucleotides, the CDR3 is TGTGCCAGCTCACCTCCGGGTGCTAATGAAAAACTGTTTTTT. It codes for CASSPPGANEKLFF. The chain employs TRBV18 and TRBJ1-4; no clear D. The CDR3 runs to 14 residues. V was clipped by 3 bases and J by 3 bases, with 8 bases between them. CDR1 is KGHSH, CDR2 LQKENI, per germline. The full variable domain, in which reference TRBV18 and TRBJ1-4 provide the parts outside the CDR3, is NAGVMQNPRHLVRRRGQEARLRCSPMKGHSHVYWYRQLPEEGLKFMVYLQKENIIDESGMPKERFSAEFPKEGPSILRIQQVVRGDSAAYFCASSPPGANEKLFFGSGTQLSVL.

This clonotype was counted at least ten times. This chain uses TRBV27 with TRBJ2-3; possibly TRBD1 or TRBD2 for D (5 bases each). CDR3 length: 14 amino acids. The germline V and J ends were trimmed by 8 bases and 3 bases, with 15 bases remaining between them. Germline CDR1 and CDR2: MNHEY and SMNVEV (reference sequence). In nucleotides, the CDR3 is TGTGCCAGCGGATTGAGACAGCGGACAGATACGCAGTATTTT. Protein: CASGLRQRTDTQYF.

This clonotype was observed at least ten times. The V call is TRBV4-3, the J call TRBJ1-1; D unclear. The CDR3 extends over 14 amino acids. CDR1 is LGHNA, CDR2 YSLEER, per germline. V gave up 4 bases and J gave up 1 base, with 10 bases separating them. CDR3 DNA: TGCGCCAGCAGCCTTCGGACTGGGAACACTGAAGCTTTCTTT. Amino acids: CASSLRTGNTEAFF.

This clonotype was detected only a few times. V and J are TRBV7-9 and TRBJ1-1; D possibly corresponds to TRBD1 (5 bases). Germline CDR1 reads SEHNR; CDR2 reads FQNEAQ (reference sequence). The V gene lost 2 bases and the J gene lost 5 bases, with 9 bases spanning the gap. The CDR3 spans 13 residues. The CDR3 loop reads CASSLQGFTEAFF. The CDR3 DNA is TGTGCCAGCAGCTTACAGGGATTTACTGAAGCTTTCTTT.

This clonotype came up a few times. The CDR3 spells CASSLIAGQGDYEQYF. The CDR3 coding sequence is TGTGCCAGCAGCTTAATAGCGGGACAGGGGGATTACGAGCAGTACTTC. The chain recombines TRBV7-6 with TRBJ2-7, with 11 bases fitting TRBD1. The V segment lost 2 bases and the J segment 4 bases; nucleotides outside the gene matches: 7. This CDR3 contains 16 residues. The V gene's germline CDR1 is SGHVS and CDR2 FNYEAQ.

The chain couples TRBV20-1 to TRBJ2-1; D possibly corresponds to TRBD1 (5 bases). CDR1 and CDR2 from the germline V gene are DFQATT and SNEGSKA (reference sequence). The CDR3 is 15 amino acids. V was cut by 5 bases and J by 2 bases, with 16 bases left in between. CDR3 region: CSAPPRAGPYNEQFF. CDR3 nucleotide sequence: TGCAGTGCTCCGCCCAGGGCAGGACCCTACAATGAGCAGTTCTTC.

On this clonotype: A much larger clonotype is one base distant, so this may be a read error. This sequence joins TRBV7-9 and TRBJ1-1; 8 nucleotides agree with TRBD1. The CDR3 runs 15 residues. Germline V gene data show CDR1 as SEHNR and CDR2 as FQNEAQ (reference sequence). CDR3 residues: CASSLRTGTNNEAFF. CDR3 nucleotide sequence: TGTGCCAGCAGCTTGCGGACAGGGACTAACAATGAAGCTTTCTTT.

V is TRBV9 and J is TRBJ1-1, with a weak D call TRBD1 (6 bases). Between the trimmed V and J ends, which lost 4 bases and 3 bases, there was a span of 19 bases. Per germline, CDR1 SGDLS and CDR2 YYNGEE. This CDR3 spans 16 amino acids. CDR3 nucleotide sequence: TGTGCCAGCAGCTCGGGACACCCCCCGGCCGACACTGAAGCTTTCTTT. Protein: CASSSGHPPADTEAFF. The complete variable domain, with remaining parts taken from reference TRBV9 and TRBJ1-1, reads DSGVTQTPKHLITATGQRVTLRCSPRSGDLSVYWYQQSLDQGLQFLIQYYNGEERAKGNILERFSAQQFPDLHSELNLSSLELGDSALYFCASSSGHPPADTEAFFGQGTRLTVV.

Only a few counts were recorded for this clonotype. At one end, the junction sequence differs from germline, possibly due to a read error. V gene TRBV6-2 or TRBV6-3 combines with J gene TRBJ2-7, with D unclear. Per germline, CDR1 MNHEY and CDR2 SVGEGT. The CDR3 spans 14 residues. The CDR3 bases are TGTGCCAGCAGCGTAGGAAGGGCCTCCAACGAGCAGTACTTC. It specifies CASSVGRASNEQYF.

The sample holds many counts of this clonotype. This chain joins TRBV29-1 and TRBJ2-7; a possible D gene is TRBD1 (6 bases). Germline V lookup: CDR1 SQVTM, CDR2 ANQGSEA. The CDR3 has 12 amino acids. The V gene lost 6 bases and the J gene lost 2 bases, with 11 bases spanning the gap. CDR3 sequence: CSVGDIPYEQYF. The CDR3 DNA is TGCAGCGTCGGGGACATACCCTACGAGCAGTACTTC.

This sequence joins TRBV14 and TRBJ2-3; a possible D gene is TRBD2 (6 bases). Germline assignment: CDR1 SGHDN and CDR2 FVKESK. This CDR3 is 18 amino acids long. The V gene lost 0 bases and the J gene lost 6 bases, with 22 bases spanning the gap. CDR3: CASSQDSGSPPADDTQYF. DNA of the CDR3: TGTGCCAGCAGCCAAGATAGCGGCAGCCCCCCGGCCGATGATACGCAGTATTTT.